This T cell receptor beta chain was recorded in a study of blood T cell repertoires in COVID-19. Study details: Specimens from acute and convalescent COVID-19 originated in the United States, Italy and Spain.

CDR1 is SEHNR, CDR2 FQNEAQ, per germline (reference sequence). The CDR3 totals 13 residues. V was clipped by 0 bases and J by 5 bases, with 7 bases between them. As processed by the authors: Estimates of nucleated cell counts were drawn from the amplification of reference gene primers. Clones were sequenced by immunoSEQ multiplex PCR, and TCRdb holds only the in-frame ones, with some missing. V, J and clone size derive from that table, while D and trimming were established from the DNA sequence. The profile shows approximately 330,000 clones, 80% to 90% of them singletons. What was sequenced was peripheral blood. The gene calls are TRBV7-9 and TRBJ2-5; weak D call: TRBD1 (5 bases). The source of this sequence is a man aged 25 to 40 with COVID-19, enrolled during active disease. CDR3 protein: CASSLAGDETQYF. CDR3 bases: TGTGCCAGCAGCTTAGCAGGGGATGAGACCCAGTACTTC.